The 30 T cell receptor beta chains below all came from one sample that was sequenced in a study of blood T cell repertoires in COVID-19. Sequencing was performed with immunoSEQ multiplex PCR; in TCRdb, only in-frame clones are kept and a portion is missing. The table lists approximately 460,000 clones, approximately 89% of them singletons. Input material: peripheral blood. These TCRs come from a man aged 18 to 30 with COVID-19, enrolled during active disease.

The chain links TRBV6-5 to TRBJ2-7; the D gene is possibly TRBD2 (5 bases). V lost 7 bases to trimming and J lost 0 bases, with 16 bases between them. The CDR3 covers 15 residues. Looked up from germline, CDR1 is MNHEY and CDR2 is SVGAGI. The CDR3 loop reads CASKEERTSSYEQYF. The DNA of the CDR3 is TGTGCCAGCAAGGAAGAGCGGACGAGCTCCTACGAGCAGTACTTC.

This chain uses TRBV12-5 with TRBJ2-2, with D possibly being TRBD2 (6 bases). V lost 3 bases to trimming and J lost 1 base, with 15 bases between them. Germline V lookup: CDR1 LGHNT, CDR2 FRNRAP. This CDR3 is 17 amino acids long. Here the CDR3 DNA reads TGTGCTAGTGGTTTTGACCTCCTAGCGCTGAACACCGGGGAGCTGTTTTTT. As protein: CASGFDLLALNTGELFF.

The chain employs TRBV14 and TRBJ2-6; D gene ambiguous. V lost 4 bases to trimming and J lost 0 bases, with 7 bases between them. CDR3 size: 15 residues. CDR1 and CDR2 (germline): SGHDN, FVKESK. The CDR3 region has the DNA TGTGCCAGCAGCCTTCGGAGCTCTGGGGCCAACGTCCTGACTTTC. It codes for CASSLRSSGANVLTF.

This clone was detected a few times. The CDR3 DNA sequence: TGTGCCAGCTCACTCCGGGAGGGACGATCACCCCTCCACTTT. This sequence encodes CASSLREGRSPLHF. V usage is TRBV18 and J usage is TRBJ1-6, with D perhaps matching TRBD1 (5 bases). V lost 4 bases and J 10 bases, leaving 14 bases between the germline ends. Germline loops: CDR1 KGHSH, CDR2 LQKENI. The length of the CDR3 is 14 residues. The variable domain in full, with the rest retrieved from reference TRBV18 and TRBJ1-6, is NAGVMQNPRHLVRRRGQEARLRCSPMKGHSHVYWYRQLPEEGLKFMVYLQKENIIDESGMPKERFSAEFPKEGPSILRIQQVVRGDSAAYFCASSLREGRSPLHFGNGTRLTVT.

This chain uses TRBV4-1 with TRBJ2-7; TRBD2 agrees at 9 bases. V was clipped by 4 bases and J by 5 bases; unmatched bases: 6. CDR3 length: 14 residues. The germline CDR1 and CDR2 sequences are MGHRA and YSYEKL. CDR3 region: CASSLSTSGNEQYF. The CDR3 region has the DNA TGCGCCAGCAGCCTATCGACTAGCGGAAACGAGCAGTACTTC.

The chain recombines TRBV18 with TRBJ1-1; D call uncertain. Trimming removed 3 bases from V and 5 bases from J, with 10 bases in between. CDR1 is KGHSH, CDR2 LQKENI, per germline. This CDR3 region has 13 residues. CDR3: CASSPFGGTEAFF. As DNA, the CDR3 is TGTGCCAGCTCACCTTTTGGAGGGACTGAAGCTTTCTTT.

The chain links TRBV2 to TRBJ2-3; possible D gene TRBD1, 6 bases. V dropped 6 bases and J dropped 0 bases, with 10 bases sitting between them. Germline loops: CDR1 SNHLY, CDR2 FYNNEI. This CDR3 is 14 amino acids long. CDR3 amino acids: CASRWTVSTDTQYF. The CDR3 nucleotides are TGTGCCAGCAGGTGGACAGTTAGCACAGATACGCAGTATTTT.

The chain recombines TRBV18 with TRBJ1-5; no firm D call. The CDR3 has 13 residues. Germline lookup yields CDR1 KGHSH and CDR2 LQKENI. V was pared by 3 bases and J by 16 bases, with 19 bases between. DNA of the CDR3: TGTGCCAGCTCACCCGCGGACGGCGGGGAAGTCCATTTT. Its translation is CASSPADGGEVHF.

The chain employs TRBV28 and TRBJ2-7; D not resolved. V lost 3 bases and J lost 3, with 12 bases in between. Germline V gives CDR1 MDHEN, CDR2 SYDVKM. The CDR3 is 14 amino acids. The CDR3 spells CASSFSGVVYEQYF. CDR3 bases: TGTGCCAGCAGTTTTTCCGGTGTCGTCTACGAGCAGTACTTC.

CDR3 bases: TGTGCCAGCAGTCCCGCCCAGGGTATCGAGCAGTACTTC. Its translation is CASSPAQGIEQYF. The chain is built from TRBV6-6 and TRBJ2-7, with a weak D call TRBD1 (5 bases). CDR1 and CDR2 (germline): MNHNY, SVGAGI (reference sequence). V was pared by 5 bases and J by 6 bases, with 14 bases between. The CDR3 extends over 13 amino acids.

The chain is built from TRBV11-2 and TRBJ2-5; 7 bases fit TRBD1. The V gene end was trimmed by 5 bases and the J gene end by 1 base; junction bases not matched to a gene: 10. The CDR3 totals 16 residues. CDR1 and CDR2 (germline): SGHAT, FQNNGV. CDR3 in DNA: TGTGCCAGCAGCACACGACAGGGAAGCGGCCAAGAGACCCAGTACTTC. It is translated as CASSTRQGSGQETQYF.

The chain has TRBV12-5 and TRBJ1-1; a weak D match, TRBD1 (5 bases). Trimming pared 0 bases from V and 1 base from J, leaving 15 bases between. This CDR3 has 17 residues. CDR1 and CDR2 (germline): LGHNT, FRNRAP. The DNA for the CDR3 is TGTGCTAGTGGTTTGGTACCCCGGGGGTTGCAGAACACTGAAGCTTTCTTT. As protein: CASGLVPRGLQNTEAFF.

The V call is TRBV2, the J call TRBJ2-3; 7 bases are a match to TRBD1. The CDR3 runs 14 residues. With V trimmed by 4 bases and J by 3 bases, 4 bases remained unmatched. Germline assignment: CDR1 SNHLY and CDR2 FYNNEI. The CDR3 DNA reads as TGTGCCAGCAGTGGACAGGGTTTTACAGATACGCAGTATTTT. Translated, it gives CASSGQGFTDTQYF.

V gene TRBV7-9 combines with J gene TRBJ1-6; no firm D call. The CDR3 contains 15 residues. Germline CDR1 reads SEHNR; CDR2 reads FQNEAQ (reference sequence). The V gene lost 4 bases and the J gene lost 3 bases, with 10 bases spanning the gap. CDR3 protein: CASSWAPDYNSPLHF. CDR3 in DNA: TGTGCCAGCAGCTGGGCACCTGACTATAATTCACCCCTCCACTTT.

The rearrangement joins TRBV5-8 to TRBJ2-1; the D is unclear. The V end was cut by 2 bases, the J end by 8 bases, with 11 bases between. Germline CDR1 SGHTS, CDR2 YDEGEE. This CDR3 contains 13 residues. CDR3 nucleotides: TGTGCCAGCAGCTTTAGAGGTTTCGATGAGCAGTTCTTC. Residues: CASSFRGFDEQFF.

The chain joins TRBV13 to TRBJ2-7; TRBD2 might be the D (5 bases). Germline values: CDR1 PRHDT, CDR2 FYEKMQ (reference sequence). CDR3 length: 16 residues. Trimming shortened V by 0 bases and J by 5 bases, and 17 bases separated the two germline ends. DNA of the CDR3: TGTGCCAGCAGCTTAGGGTCTCGAATTTTGGAGGACGAGCAGTACTTC. It translates to CASSLGSRILEDEQYF.

J is TRBJ2-1 and V is TRBV30; no firm D call. The V end was cut by 2 bases, the J end by 6 bases, with 5 bases between. The V gene's germline CDR1 is GTSNPN and CDR2 SVGIG (reference sequence). The CDR3 contains 11 residues. DNA for the CDR3: TGTGCCTGGAGTTCGGTCAATGAGCAGTTCTTC. It specifies CAWSSVNEQFF.

The genes are TRBV7-8 and TRBJ2-7, with 7 nucleotides matching TRBD1. The V segment lost 5 bases and the J segment 1 base; nucleotides outside the gene matches: 5. The CDR3 spans 14 residues. CDR1 and CDR2 (germline): SGHVS, FQNEAQ. The CDR3 coding sequence is TGTGCCAGCAGCCCCACAGGGGAATCCTACGAGCAGTACTTC. This gives the protein CASSPTGESYEQYF.

The V and J genes are TRBV6-2 or TRBV6-3 and TRBJ1-5, with TRBD1 matching 10 bases. Germline V gene sequence: CDR1 MNHEY, CDR2 SVGEGT. The CDR3 has 16 residues. Trimming removed 0 bases from V and 6 bases from J; junction bases left unmatched: 5. CDR3 nucleotides: TGTGCCAGCAGTTACTCGGACAGGGGGATGGGTCAGCCCCAGCATTTT. Its protein product is CASSYSDRGMGQPQHF.

The rearrangement links TRBV7-2 to TRBJ2-3, with a weak D call TRBD2 (6 bases). Trimming removed 8 bases from V and 2 bases from J, with 11 bases in between. Germline V gene data show CDR1 as SGHTA and CDR2 as FQGNSA. This CDR3 has 13 residues. CDR3 sequence (DNA): TGTGCCAGCGAGCGGGTGTCCACAGATACGCAGTATTTT. It codes for CASERVSTDTQYF. The full variable domain, completed using reference TRBV7-2 and TRBJ2-3, is GAGVSQSPSNKVTEKGKDVELRCDPISGHTALYWYRQSLGQGLEFLIYFQGNSAPDKSGLPSDRFSAERTGGSVSTLTIQRTQQEDSAVYLCASERVSTDTQYFGPGTRLTVL.

The chain joins TRBV7-8 to TRBJ2-1, with D possibly matching TRBD2 (6 bases). Germline CDR1 and CDR2: SGHVS and FQNEAQ. V lost 5 bases, J lost 5 bases, and 16 bases lay in between. The CDR3 consists of 15 residues. The CDR3 nucleotides are TGTGCCAGCAGCCGCGGACGGAGGGTGAACAATGAGCAGTTCTTC. Translation: CASSRGRRVNNEQFF.

This clone has a single count. The chain recombines TRBV4-1 with TRBJ2-1, with 9 bases aligning to TRBD1. The germline CDR1 and CDR2 sequences are MGHRA and YSYEKL. The J segment lost 3 bases and the V segment lost 6 bases, leaving 9 bases of the junction unmatched. The CDR3 runs to 16 residues. CDR3 loop: CASRDEGQGNYNEQFF. CDR3 in DNA: TGCGCCAGCAGAGACGAGGGACAGGGAAACTACAATGAGCAGTTCTTC.

V is TRBV4-1 and J is TRBJ2-1; a weak D match, TRBD2 (7 bases). V shed 1 base and J shed 4 bases, with 17 bases lying between them. The length of the CDR3 is 17 residues. CDR1 and CDR2 from the germline V gene are MGHRA and YSYEKL. The CDR3 nucleotides read TGCGCCAGCAGCCAAGGGCGTGCGGGGGCTACTTACAATGAGCAGTTCTTC. Encoded protein: CASSQGRAGATYNEQFF.

The chain combines TRBV7-9 with TRBJ2-7; 9 bases line up with TRBD1. Germline V gene sequence: CDR1 SEHNR, CDR2 FQNEAQ (reference sequence). The V and J ends lost 0 bases and 3 bases, in that order; junction bases with no gene match: 6. This CDR3 is 16 amino acids long. The CDR3 here is CASSLATGQGNYEQYF. The CDR3 bases are TGTGCCAGCAGCTTAGCAACGGGACAGGGTAACTACGAGCAGTACTTC.

The chain recombines TRBV5-6 with TRBJ1-3; D perhaps matches TRBD1 (6 bases). Per germline, CDR1 SGHDT and CDR2 YYEEEE. The CDR3 runs to 14 residues. Trimming pared 3 bases from V and 6 bases from J, leaving 13 bases between. The CDR3 DNA sequence: TGTGCCAGCAGCTGGGGACACCCTGAAAACACCATATATTTT. Amino acid sequence: CASSWGHPENTIYF. The whole variable domain, filled in from reference TRBV5-6 and TRBJ1-3, reads DAGVTQSPTHLIKTRGQQVTLRCSPKSGHDTVSWYQQALGQGPQFIFQYYEEEERQRGNFPDRFSGHQFPNYSSELNVNALLLGDSALYLCASSWGHPENTIYFGEGSWLTVV.

The V and J genes are TRBV25-1 and TRBJ1-2; 9 bases are a match to TRBD1. V gave up 3 bases and J gave up 6 bases; unmatched junction bases: 5. The CDR3 runs to 14 residues. Germline loops: CDR1 MGHDK, CDR2 SYGVNS. The CDR3 sequence is CASSDPTGGNGYTF. CDR3 in DNA: TGTGCCAGCAGTGATCCAACAGGGGGCAATGGCTACACCTTC.

This chain links TRBV2 with TRBJ2-1; a weak D match, TRBD2 (6 bases). V lost 6 bases and J lost 6, with 21 bases in between. The germline gives CDR1 SNHLY, CDR2 FYNNEI. This CDR3 is 16 amino acids long. The chain's CDR3 is CASSVIQGLQSNEQFF. In nucleotides, the CDR3 is TGTGCCAGCAGCGTCATTCAGGGACTTCAGAGCAATGAGCAGTTCTTC. Full variable domain (outside the CDR3, taken from reference TRBV2 and TRBJ2-1): EPEVTQTPSHQVTQMGQEVILRCVPISNHLYFYWYRQILGQKVEFLVSFYNNEISEKSEIFDDQFSVERPDGSNFTLKIRSTKLEDSAMYFCASSVIQGLQSNEQFFGPGTRLTVL.

A single count supports this clone. V is TRBV6-5 and J is TRBJ1-6, with 8 positions matching TRBD1. CDR1 is MNHEY and CDR2 is SVGAGI in the germline V gene. V shed 6 bases, J shed 6 bases, and the junction held 4 bases outside the gene matches. The CDR3 has 14 amino acids. In DNA, the CDR3 is TGTGCCAGCAGACAGGGGGTCTCTAATTCACCCCTCCACTTT. Amino acid sequence: CASRQGVSNSPLHF.

For this clone: In the same sample, other DNA sequences code for this CDR3. The genes are TRBV27 and TRBJ2-7; D gene uncertain. The CDR3 consists of 12 residues. CDR1 and CDR2 (germline): MNHEY, SMNVEV (reference sequence). V was clipped by 5 bases and J by 0 bases, with 5 bases between them. CDR3 amino acids: CASSPSSYEQYF. CDR3 DNA sequence: TGTGCCAGCAGTCCCAGCTCCTACGAGCAGTACTTC.

The chain employs TRBV2 and TRBJ2-3; no clear D. Germline CDR1 SNHLY, CDR2 FYNNEI. Trimming removed 5 bases from V and 0 bases from J, with 12 bases in between. This CDR3 is 15 amino acids long. CDR3 loop: CASSPQALSTDTQYF. The CDR3 region has the DNA TGTGCCAGCAGTCCTCAGGCGTTAAGCACAGATACGCAGTATTTT. Full variable domain (missing parts from reference TRBV2 and TRBJ2-3): EPEVTQTPSHQVTQMGQEVILRCVPISNHLYFYWYRQILGQKVEFLVSFYNNEISEKSEIFDDQFSVERPDGSNFTLKIRSTKLEDSAMYFCASSPQALSTDTQYFGPGTRLTVL.